The 28 T cell receptor beta chains reported below all come from one sample, sequenced in a study of beta chain features in type 1 diabetes. Their target antigens are unknown. Study results and limitations: Type 1 diabetes patients had TCRB CDR3s that were shorter (moderately but significantly so) in all four CD4+ subsets.

Expressed TCRB transcripts got sequenced, as all isolated RNA was reverse transcribed. Data came from immunoSEQ multiplex PCR; TCRdb stores just in-frame clones and leaves some out. The sample contains 150,000 to 170,000 clones, 9% to 12% of which appear only once. Specimen: central memory CD4+ T cells from blood. The receptor set was obtained from a man aged 25 to 40 with type 1 diabetes.

DNA of the CDR3: TGTGCCAGCAGCCCGAGGTTGACCGGGACTAGCGGGGTCAATGAGCAGTTCTTC. This gives the protein CASSPRLTGTSGVNEQFF. The chain is built from TRBV11-2 and TRBJ2-1; 13 bases line up with TRBD2. The V gene's germline CDR1 is SGHAT and CDR2 FQNNGV. V trimming: 5 bases; J trimming: 6 bases; junction bases outside the gene matches: 13. This CDR3 is built from 18 residues.

This sequence joins TRBV7-3 and TRBJ2-3, with TRBD2 matching 9 bases. Trimming cost V 2 bases and J 2 bases; bases outside gene matches: 5. The germline V gene has CDR1 SGHTA and CDR2 FQGTGA. There are 16 residues in the CDR3. CDR3 in amino acids: CASSLLAGVDTDTQYF. The DNA of the CDR3 is TGTGCCAGCAGCTTATTAGCGGGAGTAGACACAGATACGCAGTATTTT.

This clone was recorded a few times. Here the CDR3 DNA reads TGCAGCGTATCCCAGGGATCGGACACTGAAGCTTTCTTT. This encodes CSVSQGSDTEAFF. This sequence joins TRBV29-1 and TRBJ1-1; tentative D call: TRBD1 (5 bases). Germline V gene data show CDR1 as SQVTM and CDR2 as ANQGSEA. The CDR3 length is 13 residues. V was cut by 6 bases and J by 3 bases, with 14 bases left in between.

The rearrangement joins TRBV19 to TRBJ2-5; 10 bases are a match to TRBD2. V gave up 10 bases and J gave up 7 bases; unmatched junction bases: 12. The CDR3 loop spans 14 amino acids. Germline V gene data show CDR1 as LNHDA and CDR2 as SQIVND (reference sequence). In DNA, the CDR3 is TGTGCCACTGGGACTAGCGACGCTCGGGGGACCCAGTACTTC. This codes for CATGTSDARGTQYF.

The genes are TRBV19 and TRBJ1-5; tentative D call: TRBD1 (5 bases). Germline CDR1 LNHDA, CDR2 SQIVND (reference sequence). Deletions cut 7 bases from V and 6 bases from J, with 16 bases between. The CDR3 contains 14 residues. Here the CDR3 reads CASNHQGGAQPQHF. In DNA, the CDR3 is TGTGCCAGTAATCACCAGGGTGGTGCTCAGCCCCAGCATTTT. Full variable domain (outside the CDR3, taken from reference TRBV19 and TRBJ1-5): DGGITQSPKYLFRKEGQNVTLSCEQNLNHDAMYWYRQDPGQGLRLIYYSQIVNDFQKGDIAEGYSVSREKKESFPLTVTSAQKNPTAFYLCASNHQGGAQPQHFGDGTRLSIL.

This clone was counted a few times. This chain joins TRBV5-5 and TRBJ2-3; D may be TRBD2 (6 bases). This CDR3 is 13 amino acids long. CDR1 and CDR2 from the germline V gene are SGHKS and YYEKEE (reference sequence). Between the trimmed V and J ends, which lost 4 bases and 5 bases, there was a span of 11 bases. For the CDR3, the DNA is TGTGCCAGCAGCGTGGATAGCGGAGATACGCAGTATTTT. The encoded protein is CASSVDSGDTQYF.

This sequence joins TRBV18 and TRBJ1-1; D gene ambiguous. V gave up 3 bases and J gave up 3 bases, with 11 bases separating them. Germline CDR1 is KGHSH and CDR2 is LQKENI. CDR3 length equals 14 residues. CDR3 residues: CASSPGSGDTEAFF. Here the CDR3 DNA reads TGTGCCAGCTCACCCGGGAGTGGCGACACTGAAGCTTTCTTT.

The rearrangement links TRBV5-1 to TRBJ2-1, with 12 bases matching TRBD2. CDR1 and CDR2 from the germline V gene are SGHRS and YFSETQ. This CDR3 spans 15 amino acids. Germline trimming cut 5 bases from V and 0 bases from J; bases unmatched to any gene: 0. The CDR3, as DNA: TGCGCCAGCAGGACTAGCGGGAGCTCCTACAATGAGCAGTTCTTC. Translating gives CASRTSGSSYNEQFF. Full variable domain (rest looked up from reference TRBV5-1 and TRBJ2-1): KAGVTQTPRYLIKTRGQQVTLSCSPISGHRSVSWYQQTPGQGLQFLFEYFSETQRNKGNFPGRFSGRQFSNSRSEMNVSTLELGDSALYLCASRTSGSSYNEQFFGPGTRLTVL.

The chain employs TRBV7-2 and TRBJ1-3; 9 bases agree with TRBD1. The germline CDR1 and CDR2 sequences are SGHTA and FQGNSA. The CDR3 is 16 amino acids. J lost 3 bases, V lost 5 bases, and 8 bases had no gene match. The CDR3 here is CASSPPGQGFGNTIYF. CDR3 coding DNA: TGTGCCAGCAGCCCCCCGGGACAGGGCTTTGGAAACACCATATATTTT.

In its sample, this clone was seen a few times. The rearrangement uses TRBV29-1 and TRBJ2-1; 10 nucleotides align to TRBD2. This CDR3 is 14 amino acids long. CDR1 SQVTM and CDR2 ANQGSEA come from the germline V gene. V lost 7 bases and J lost 3; bases outside the gene matches: 6. The CDR3: CSANGLADYNEQFF. CDR3 nucleotides: TGCAGCGCCAACGGACTAGCGGACTACAATGAGCAGTTCTTC.

This clone has a handful of counts. The chain is built from TRBV7-2 and TRBJ2-6, with D maybe TRBD2 (6 bases). Germline V gives CDR1 SGHTA, CDR2 FQGNSA. The V gene lost 5 bases and the J gene lost 2 bases, with 16 bases spanning the gap. This CDR3 has 17 residues. The CDR3 is CASSHRDFRAGANVLTF. The DNA for the CDR3 is TGTGCCAGCAGCCACCGGGACTTCAGGGCTGGGGCCAACGTCCTGACTTTC.

This clone was counted a few times. The rearrangement uses TRBV7-8 and TRBJ2-2, with a possible D match to TRBD1 (5 bases). Germline V lookup: CDR1 SGHVS, CDR2 FQNEAQ. This CDR3 has 15 residues. The ends were cut back, 7 bases at V and 3 bases at J, with 15 bases in the middle. The CDR3 is CASTQSLGDTGELFF. Written as DNA, the CDR3 is TGTGCCAGCACGCAGAGCCTAGGGGACACCGGGGAGCTGTTTTTT.

This sequence joins TRBV5-1 and TRBJ1-1; TRBD1 matches 8 bases. V dropped 4 bases and J dropped 1; count of bases not matched to a gene: 9. Germline assignment: CDR1 SGHRS and CDR2 YFSETQ. The CDR3 consists of 16 residues. The CDR3 bases are TGCGCCAGCAGCCCAGGGGACAGGACACCGAACACTGAAGCTTTCTTT. It specifies CASSPGDRTPNTEAFF.

This clone has more than one count but fewer than ten. As DNA, the CDR3 is TGCAGCGTTGAAGGACTAGCGGGAGCGGACGAGCAGTACTTC. Translating it yields CSVEGLAGADEQYF. V usage is TRBV29-1 and J usage is TRBJ2-7; TRBD2 agrees at 12 bases. V was pared by 1 base and J by 5 bases, with 3 bases of the junction left unmatched. CDR1 is SQVTM and CDR2 is ANQGSEA in the germline V gene. The length of the CDR3 is 14 residues.

This clone has ten or more counts. The CDR3 protein is CASRVGLADNEQFF. CDR3 DNA: TGCGCCAGCAGGGTTGGACTAGCGGATAATGAGCAGTTCTTC. The rearrangement uses TRBV5-1 and TRBJ2-1; 10 nucleotides align to TRBD2. This CDR3 comprises 14 residues. V dropped 5 bases and J dropped 7; count of bases not matched to a gene: 6. The V gene's germline CDR1 is SGHRS and CDR2 YFSETQ.

A few counts support this clone. The chain combines TRBV5-1 with TRBJ2-4; tentative D call: TRBD2 (6 bases). The germline V gene encodes CDR1 SGHRS and CDR2 YFSETQ. V shed 1 base and J shed 5 bases, with 7 bases lying between them. The CDR3 spans 13 residues. The CDR3 reads CASSLPGENIQYF. In nucleotides, the CDR3 is TGCGCCAGCAGCTTGCCGGGGGAAAACATTCAGTACTTC.

The rearrangement joins TRBV5-4 to TRBJ2-5; TRBD2 agrees at 14 bases. The J segment lost 4 bases and the V segment lost 4 bases, leaving 6 bases of the junction unmatched. The CDR3 is 16 residues long. Germline CDR1 is SGHNT and CDR2 is YYREEE (reference sequence). The CDR3 bases are TGTGCCAGCAGCGGTGGACTAGCGGGAGGAGGAGAGACCCAGTACTTC. Protein: CASSGGLAGGGETQYF.

The chain links TRBV5-1 to TRBJ1-2; D remains unclear. Germline CDR1 reads SGHRS; CDR2 reads YFSETQ. The CDR3 has 11 amino acids. V was cut by 5 bases and J by 4 bases, with 6 bases left in between. CDR3 loop: CASRDSYGYTF. The CDR3 DNA reads as TGCGCCAGCAGGGACTCCTATGGCTACACCTTC.

DNA for the CDR3: TGCAGCGTTGAATGGAGCCTAGCTTTAGTATTCTTC. Amino acids: CSVEWSLALVFF. This chain uses TRBV29-1 with TRBJ2-1, with D tentatively TRBD2 (5 bases). CDR3 length equals 12 residues. The V end was cut by 2 bases, the J end by 16 bases, with 18 bases between. Germline V gene lookup returns CDR1 SQVTM and CDR2 ANQGSEA.

The V call is TRBV29-1, the J call TRBJ2-5; no clear D. With 4 bases removed from V and 1 base from J, the gap between germline ends came to 7 bases. The CDR3 extends over 12 amino acids. The germline V gene has CDR1 SQVTM and CDR2 ANQGSEA. The CDR3 nucleotides read TGCAGCGTTGTCCCTCCCCAAGAGACCCAGTACTTC. Amino acid sequence: CSVVPPQETQYF.

The chain links TRBV28 to TRBJ2-1; 10 bases agree with TRBD2. The germline CDR1 and CDR2 sequences are MDHEN and SYDVKM. With 5 bases clipped from V and 4 bases from J, the junction kept 8 bases outside the gene matches. This CDR3 has 16 residues. Here the CDR3 reads CASSAGASGSYNEQFF. DNA of the CDR3: TGTGCCAGCAGTGCCGGAGCTAGCGGGAGTTACAATGAGCAGTTCTTC.

There are a few counts of this clone. V gene TRBV7-9 combines with J gene TRBJ1-1, with D hard to call. Germline values: CDR1 SEHNR, CDR2 FQNEAQ (reference sequence). The CDR3 runs 13 residues. V lost 6 bases and J lost 2, with 10 bases in between. The DNA for the CDR3 is TGTGCCAGCAGAGAGCGGGGAAACACTGAAGCTTTCTTT. Translation gives CASRERGNTEAFF.

The rearrangement links TRBV11-2 to TRBJ2-5; no reliable D call. CDR3 size: 12 residues. Germline CDR1 is SGHAT and CDR2 is FQNNGV. Deletions cut 5 bases from V and 3 bases from J, with 7 bases between. CDR3 protein: CASSPFKETQYF. In nucleotides, the CDR3 is TGTGCCAGCAGCCCTTTTAAAGAGACCCAGTACTTC.

This clone occurred a few times. V and J are TRBV7-6 and TRBJ2-1, with D unresolved. The CDR3 totals 13 residues. Trimming removed 0 bases at V and 10 bases at J, with 10 bases between. Germline CDR1 reads SGHVS; CDR2 reads FNYEAQ. The CDR3 here is CASSLARTSEQFF. The CDR3 nucleotides read TGTGCCAGCAGCTTAGCGCGTACGAGCGAGCAGTTCTTC.

This clone turned up a few times. The V and J genes are TRBV5-1 and TRBJ2-7; 11 bases map to TRBD1. The CDR3 extends over 14 amino acids. V trimming: 0 bases; J trimming: 12 bases; junction bases outside the gene matches: 8. The germline V gene encodes CDR1 SGHRS and CDR2 YFSETQ. The CDR3 loop reads CASSLDRTGGRRYF. CDR3 sequence (DNA): TGCGCCAGCAGCTTGGATCGGACAGGGGGCCGGAGGTACTTC.

This clone was counted many times. The chain combines TRBV4-3 with TRBJ2-1; 10 nucleotides align to TRBD2. In germline, CDR1 is LGHNA, CDR2 YSLEER. This CDR3 has 17 residues. Losses at the gene ends were 0 bases for V and 6 bases for J; bases not matched to a gene: 8. CDR3 nucleotides: TGCGCCAGCAGCCAAGATCCGGCTAGCGGGAGTGTCAATGAGCAGTTCTTC. Protein product: CASSQDPASGSVNEQFF.

Worth noting for this clone: This CDR3 is also generated by other DNA sequences in the sample. The V and J genes are TRBV7-2 and TRBJ2-7; no clear D gene. This CDR3 spans 11 amino acids. V gave up 2 bases and J gave up 3 bases, with 2 bases separating them. Germline CDR1 SGHTA, CDR2 FQGNSA. CDR3 nucleotide sequence: TGTGCCAGCAGCTTACGCTACGAGCAGTACTTC. It specifies CASSLRYEQYF.

The chain is built from TRBV18 and TRBJ1-1, with D possibly TRBD1 on 6 matching bases. The germline V gene encodes CDR1 KGHSH and CDR2 LQKENI. Trimming took 2 bases from V and 10 from J, leaving 17 bases between them. This CDR3 has 14 residues. CDR3 loop: CASSPDAGAIRAFF. CDR3 sequence (DNA): TGTGCCAGCTCACCAGATGCAGGGGCAATCAGAGCTTTCTTT. Variable domain in full (rest from reference TRBV18 and TRBJ1-1): NAGVMQNPRHLVRRRGQEARLRCSPMKGHSHVYWYRQLPEEGLKFMVYLQKENIIDESGMPKERFSAEFPKEGPSILRIQQVVRGDSAAYFCASSPDAGAIRAFFGQGTRLTVV.